Reported below is one T cell receptor beta chain. What it recognizes is unknown. Donors sampled were nominally healthy, though unrecorded immune exposures were likely. This entry comes from a study of cytomegalovirus exposure and HLA in healthy donors. The PCR made use of 60 Vbeta and 13 Jbeta primers. This table comes from immunoSEQ multiplex PCR, and its TCRdb copy is limited to in-frame clones, with some not included. The data contain 95,000 to 100,000 clones, around 85% of them seen just once; the ten biggest clones take up less than 5%. CDR3 length: 12 residues. V gave up 2 bases and J gave up 5 bases, with 7 bases separating them. Germline V gives CDR1 SEHNR, CDR2 FQNEAQ (reference sequence). Overall study results and limits: In a later analysis, at a false discovery rate of 0.05, approximately 18,000 TCR beta sequences were associated with HLA alleles. Donors were assumed by presence/absence analyses to have roughly uniform sequencing depth.

V and J are TRBV7-9 and TRBJ2-7; TRBD2 might be the D (5 bases). Sequencing was done on a sample of PBMCs. The receptor was derived from a man aged 25-40 years in good health and CMV-seronegative. DNA for the CDR3: TGTGCCAGCAGCTTAAGAGCGGACGAGCAGTACTTC. This sequence encodes CASSLRADEQYF.